A single sample gave rise to the 29 T cell receptor beta chains below, sequenced in a study of blood T cells in healthy people across ages. A J-beta primer mix and a sample-barcoded 5' primer were used in a second PCR of about 7 to 11 cycles. One entry per CDR3 protein results from TCRdb running MiXCR on the 5' RACE reads. The table shows more than 800,000 distinct CDR3 sequences, with 29% occurring only once. The sequenced sample consisted of blood. These receptors were obtained from a woman older than 75 in good health.

This clonotype has at least ten counts. The gene calls are TRBV6-4 and TRBJ2-1; TRBD1 matches at 9 bases. The CDR3 consists of 14 residues. V shed 3 bases and J 7 bases; nucleotides not matched to a gene: 4. CDR1 MRHNA and CDR2 SNTAGT come from the germline V gene. CDR3 sequence: CASSEQGALNEQFF. DNA for the CDR3: TGTGCCAGCAGTGAACAGGGGGCGCTTAATGAGCAGTTCTTC.

V usage is TRBV6-2 or TRBV6-3 and J usage is TRBJ1-3, with D maybe TRBD1 (5 bases). This CDR3 is 17 amino acids long. Germline CDR1 MNHEY, CDR2 SVGEGT. With 6 bases removed from V and 0 bases from J, the gap between germline ends came to 18 bases. Written as DNA, the CDR3 is TGTGCCAGCAGACCATGGGACCGACTGTTCTCTGGAAACACCATATATTTT. Encoded protein: CASRPWDRLFSGNTIYF.

The chain uses TRBV20-1 and TRBJ2-4; D not resolved. Germline-derived CDR1 and CDR2 are DFQATT and SNEGSKA (reference sequence). CDR3 length equals 13 residues. V lost 3 bases to trimming and J lost 3 bases, with 9 bases between them. The DNA for the CDR3 is TGCAGTGCTAGTTGGGATGGCAAAAACATTCAGTACTTC. Its protein product is CSASWDGKNIQYF.

The chain joins TRBV27 to TRBJ1-4, with a weak D call TRBD1 (6 bases). CDR3 size: 16 residues. The V end was cut by 3 bases, the J end by 0 bases, with 11 bases between. Looked up from germline, CDR1 is MNHEY and CDR2 is SMNVEV (reference sequence). The CDR3 nucleotides read TGTGCCAGCAGTTTTTTCGGGGGCGCAACTAATGAAAAACTGTTTTTT. Its translation: CASSFFGGATNEKLFF. The complete variable domain, with remaining parts taken from reference TRBV27 and TRBJ1-4, reads EAQVTQNPRYLITVTGKKLTVTCSQNMNHEYMSWYRQDPGLGLRQIYYSMNVEVTDKGDVPEGYKVSRKEKRNFPLILESPSPNQTSLYFCASSFFGGATNEKLFFGSGTQLSVL.

This clonotype has at least ten counts. This rearrangement joins TRBV15 to TRBJ1-2, with no clear D. The CDR3 loop spans 16 amino acids. Trimming stripped 1 base from V and 4 bases from J, with 16 bases between. Germline V CDR1 and CDR2: LNHNV, YYDKDF (reference sequence). CDR3 in amino acids: CATSRAGSTAPYGYTF. CDR3 sequence (DNA): TGTGCCACCAGCAGAGCCGGGAGCACCGCACCCTATGGCTACACCTTC. Together with reference TRBV15 and TRBJ1-2, the CDR3 gives the full variable domain: DAMVIQNPRYQVTQFGKPVTLSCSQTLNHNVMYWYQQKSSQAPKLLFHYYDKDFNNEADTPDNFQSRRPNTSFCFLDIRSPGLGDTAMYLCATSRAGSTAPYGYTFGSGTRLTVV.

V and J are TRBV2 and TRBJ1-1; D is ambiguous. Trimming stripped 4 bases from V and 4 bases from J, with 10 bases between. The CDR3 consists of 13 residues. Germline assignment: CDR1 SNHLY and CDR2 FYNNEI. The CDR3 loop reads CASSGISGTEAFF. The CDR3 DNA is TGTGCCAGCAGTGGAATCAGTGGCACTGAAGCTTTCTTT.

This clonotype was detected many times. J is TRBJ2-7 and V is TRBV4-1, with TRBD2 matching over 8 bases. Trimming took 10 bases from V and 0 from J; bases not matched to a gene: 17. The CDR3 consists of 17 residues. The V gene's germline CDR1 is MGHRA and CDR2 YSYEKL. The CDR3 DNA sequence: TGCGCCACCTACGGGACTAGGATGAGGACTTTCTCCTACGAGCAGTACTTC. It codes for CATYGTRMRTFSYEQYF.

The chain joins TRBV10-3 to TRBJ1-2; 9 bases are shared with TRBD1. Germline V gene data show CDR1 as ENHRY and CDR2 as SYGVKD. V dropped 5 bases and J dropped 7; count of bases not matched to a gene: 5. The CDR3 runs 13 residues. The CDR3 here is CAISQNRGLGYTF. Here the CDR3 DNA reads TGTGCCATCAGTCAAAACAGGGGGCTTGGCTACACCTTC.

This clonotype was counted ten times or more. The rearrangement uses TRBV20-1 and TRBJ1-4; D gene unclear. The CDR3 covers 13 residues. Germline CDR1 is DFQATT and CDR2 is SNEGSKA (reference sequence). Trimming took off 7 bases at V and 0 bases at J, with 9 bases between the two ends. Written as DNA, the CDR3 is TGCAGTGGCAGTCGGGCAACTAATGAAAAACTGTTTTTT. The encoded protein is CSGSRATNEKLFF.

This clonotype occurred many times. This sequence joins TRBV7-2 and TRBJ1-5, with TRBD1 matching 7 bases. V shed 4 bases, J shed 4 bases, and the junction held 10 bases outside the gene matches. From germline, CDR1 is SGHTA and CDR2 FQGNSA. The CDR3 runs 16 residues. CDR3 sequence: CASSSLAGTVNQPQHF. The CDR3 DNA sequence: TGTGCCAGCAGCTCCCTGGCGGGGACAGTGAATCAGCCCCAGCATTTT.

This clonotype was detected ten times or more. The chain joins TRBV28 to TRBJ2-1; TRBD2 agrees at 7 bases. Trimming cost V 4 bases and J 9 bases; bases outside gene matches: 3. From germline, CDR1 is MDHEN and CDR2 SYDVKM. This CDR3 is built from 12 residues. The CDR3 nucleotides read TGTGCCAGCAGTTCCGGACTAGTTGAGCAGTTCTTC. Translation gives CASSSGLVEQFF.

This clonotype was seen a handful of times. The chain is built from TRBV11-2 and TRBJ1-1; D is unresolved. CDR1 and CDR2 (germline): SGHAT, FQNNGV. Deletions cut 0 bases from V and 4 bases from J, with 12 bases between. This CDR3 comprises 15 residues. This CDR3 is CASSLDNWAGTEAFF. The CDR3 DNA sequence: TGTGCCAGCAGCTTAGATAATTGGGCGGGCACTGAAGCTTTCTTT.

This clonotype has at least ten counts. The rearrangement links TRBV20-1 to TRBJ2-5; maybe TRBD1 (5 bases). The CDR3 covers 12 residues. CDR1 and CDR2 (germline): DFQATT, SNEGSKA (reference sequence). CDR3 bases: TGCAGGGGTCCCACAGGTTGGGAGACCCAGTACTTC. Translation: CRGPTGWETQYF.

The table lists this clonotype with many counts. The chain is built from TRBV7-9 and TRBJ1-1; tentatively, D is TRBD1 (6 bases). This CDR3 is built from 16 residues. The V end was cut by 6 bases, the J end by 1 base, with 18 bases between. Germline V lookup: CDR1 SEHNR, CDR2 FQNEAQ (reference sequence). This chain's CDR3 is CASSPGGGRWNTEAFF. CDR3 nucleotide sequence: TGTGCCAGCAGTCCGGGCGGGGGGCGATGGAACACTGAAGCTTTCTTT.

This clonotype has ten or more counts. The chain links TRBV10-3 to TRBJ1-5; D ambiguous. Trimming left V 2 bases short and J 7 bases short, with 9 bases between. This CDR3 is 13 amino acids long. Germline-derived CDR1 and CDR2 are ENHRY and SYGVKD. CDR3 sequence reads: CAISEAGGQPQHF. In DNA, the CDR3 is TGTGCCATCAGTGAGGCGGGCGGGCAGCCCCAGCATTTT.

As regards this clonotype: This sequence may be a read error, since a much larger clone differs from it by one base. This chain links TRBV7-2 with TRBJ2-1; tentative D call: TRBD2 (6 bases). The J call is uncertain, as TRBJ2-7 better fits the DNA end. In germline, CDR1 is SGHTA, CDR2 FQGNSA. This CDR3 is 17 amino acids long. DNA of the CDR3: TGTGCCAGCAGCCCCACCGTCGGGGTAGCGGAGTACAATGAGCAGTACTTC. As protein: CASSPTVGVAEYNEQYF.

This rearrangement joins TRBV18 to TRBJ1-4, with a weak D call TRBD1 (6 bases). CDR3 length equals 16 residues. Deletions cut 5 bases from V and 1 base from J, with 14 bases between. Germline V gene lookup returns CDR1 KGHSH and CDR2 LQKENI. The CDR3 is CASSTRRGGTNEKLFF. Here the CDR3 DNA reads TGTGCCAGCTCAACCCGACGAGGGGGAACTAATGAAAAACTGTTTTTT.

This chain links TRBV7-2 with TRBJ1-1; TRBD1 is a possible D gene (5 bases). Germline CDR1 SGHTA, CDR2 FQGNSA. V shed 5 bases and J shed 10 bases, with 17 bases lying between them. CDR3 length equals 13 residues. The CDR3 coding sequence is TGTGCCAGCAGCCCACGACAGTCTAGCGGAGCTTTCTTT. It translates to CASSPRQSSGAFF.

This clonotype occurred a few times. The V call is TRBV4-3, the J call TRBJ2-7; TRBD2 aligns across 14 bases. The CDR3 consists of 18 residues. V gave up 1 base and J gave up 7 bases; unmatched junction bases: 12. CDR1 and CDR2 from the germline V gene are LGHNA and YSLEER. The CDR3 nucleotides are TGCGCCAGCAGCCAAGCCCCGACTAGCGGGGGGGCGTTTAATGAGCAGTACTTC. It translates to CASSQAPTSGGAFNEQYF.

This clonotype was seen only a few times. This chain connects TRBV4-1 to TRBJ2-6; a weak D match, TRBD1 (5 bases). CDR3 length: 19 amino acids. Germline CDR1 is MGHRA and CDR2 is YSYEKL. V gave up 3 bases and J gave up 0 bases, with 18 bases separating them. For the CDR3, the DNA is TGCGCCAGCAGCCATGAGACAGCTTTACCCCTCTCTGGGGCCAACGTCCTGACTTTC. It is translated as CASSHETALPLSGANVLTF.

The sample holds a few counts of this clonotype. The CDR3: CASSETPAQSPLHF. The CDR3 DNA sequence: TGTGCCAGCTCGGAGACCCCGGCCCAGTCACCCCTCCACTTT. The chain employs TRBV18 and TRBJ1-6, with D unresolved. The CDR3 has 14 amino acids. Germline loops: CDR1 KGHSH, CDR2 LQKENI. Trimming took off 6 bases at V and 10 bases at J, with 16 bases between the two ends.

The sample holds one count of this clonotype. This sequence joins TRBV20-1 and TRBJ2-7, with 10 bases aligning to TRBD2. The DNA end is a closer match to TRBJ2-5, so the J assignment may be wrong. Germline-derived CDR1 and CDR2 are DFQATT and SNEGSKA (reference sequence). The CDR3 loop spans 15 amino acids. The CDR3 sequence: CSATSGSNSGETQYF. The CDR3 DNA reads as TGCAGTGCTACTAGCGGGAGTAATTCGGGAGAGACCCAGTACTTC.

The genes are TRBV11-2 and TRBJ2-7; 7 nucleotides align to TRBD1. This CDR3 comprises 15 residues. Germline CDR1 and CDR2: SGHAT and FQNNGV. V trimming: 2 bases; J trimming: 3 bases; junction bases outside the gene matches: 7. The CDR3 coding sequence is TGTGCCAGCAGCTTAAGTCGGGCAGGGGGCTACGAGCAGTACTTC. Its protein is CASSLSRAGGYEQYF.

As to this clonotype: A single base separates this from a much larger clone, so it may be a read error. V gene TRBV6-6 combines with J gene TRBJ2-7, with 9 positions matching TRBD1. CDR3 length equals 14 residues. Trimming cost V 0 bases and J 6 bases; bases outside gene matches: 3. Germline V gene lookup returns CDR1 MNHNY and CDR2 SVGAGI (reference sequence). The CDR3: CASSYSGQGSEQYV. In DNA, the CDR3 is TGTGCCAGCAGTTACTCGGGACAGGGAAGCGAGCAGTACGTC.

The gene calls are TRBV5-5 and TRBJ2-7; the match to TRBD2 covers 7 bases. The junction had 12 bases not matched to a gene; V was cut back by 5 bases and J by 7 bases. The CDR3 has 14 amino acids. In germline, CDR1 is SGHKS, CDR2 YYEKEE (reference sequence). CDR3 nucleotide sequence: TGTGCCAGCAGTTCCCGGGACTACAACAATGAGCAGTACTTC. Its protein product is CASSSRDYNNEQYF.

This clonotype was found a few times. The V gene is TRBV4-2, the J gene TRBJ1-2; TRBD1 might be the D (5 bases). CDR3 length: 15 residues. The V gene lost 0 bases and the J gene lost 4 bases, with 12 bases spanning the gap. Germline CDR1 reads LGHNA; CDR2 reads YNFKEQ. CDR3 protein: CASSQEAGGSYGYTF. DNA for the CDR3: TGTGCCAGCAGCCAAGAAGCGGGGGGAAGCTATGGCTACACCTTC.

This clonotype was observed at least ten times. The chain has TRBV15 and TRBJ2-7; D might be TRBD2 (6 bases). The germline V and J ends were trimmed by 0 bases and 1 base, with 13 bases remaining between them. The CDR3 has 16 amino acids. Germline CDR1 and CDR2: LNHNV and YYDKDF (reference sequence). The CDR3 sequence is CATSRDLGGVSYEQYF. DNA for the CDR3: TGTGCCACCAGCAGAGATCTGGGGGGTGTTTCCTACGAGCAGTACTTC.

This clonotype was detected a few times. The J gene is TRBJ1-1, the V gene TRBV7-2; a possible D gene is TRBD1 (5 bases). The CDR3 covers 15 residues. Per germline, CDR1 SGHTA and CDR2 FQGNSA. V was shortened by 1 base and J by 1 base, with 10 bases between the two germline ends. The CDR3: CASSLVAQANTEAFF. CDR3 DNA sequence: TGTGCCAGCAGCTTAGTTGCACAGGCGAACACTGAAGCTTTCTTT.

This clonotype was observed a handful of times. The chain has TRBV7-2 and TRBJ1-1; the D is unclear. The length of the CDR3 is 15 residues. V shed 6 bases and J shed 0 bases, with 14 bases lying between them. The germline gives CDR1 SGHTA, CDR2 FQGNSA. The CDR3 bases are TGTGCCAGCAGGTACCGTGAGTCCTTGAACACTGAAGCTTTCTTT. Encoded protein: CASRYRESLNTEAFF.